This T cell receptor beta chain was identified in a study of shared clonotypes between healthy human individuals (dated by TCRdb to about 2020). About the investigation overall: The cohort comprised a couple of women and a few men aged 18 to 49 years. For each donor, CD4 naive and CD4 memory were each given three plates, CD8 naive was given two plates, and CD8 memory was given one plate. The study deeply sequenced blood TCR repertoires of several healthy adults to estimate repertoire size and the extent of clonotype sharing between individuals. To increase sequencing depth and limit assay-specific biases, TCR repertoire library preparation and sequencing were carried out by different laboratories using diverse techniques. Each donor's leukapheresis produced roughly between roughly 0.85 and 9 billion PBMCs.

CD8 naive samples consisted of CD45RO-negative cells that were positively selected for CCR7, yielding a CD45RA+CCR7+ population without TemRA cells. Healthy HIV-negative adults with no recently reported acute infections or vaccinations were included as donors. All donors were Caucasian adults living in Nashville, Tennessee, USA. Blood was obtained by leukapheresis, after which PBMCs were separated by Ficoll-Histopaque density gradient centrifugation and cryopreserved in liquid nitrogen vapor phase. Analytical flow cytometry was used to check the purity and quantity of each magnetically sorted T cell population. Each sorted fraction had its genomic DNA isolated and then quantified by UV absorbance on a Nanodrop 2000c. This clone was seen just once. It lacks a known antigen. Qualities for individual bases were not recorded, and no much larger clone is one base off. Paper-wide results and their limitations: Higher generation probabilities were observed for clonotypes shared by all four sorted-subset donors than for non-shared clonotypes. Across four donors, around 5% of naive CD4, over 3% of naive CD8, around 2.1% of memory CD4, and under 0.45% of memory CD8 clonotypes were shared. The small number of donors limited the genetic and exposure-history diversity represented. Pairwise subsampling indicated that sequencing depth was expected to affect the degree of clonotype sharing among donors. Even with the large sequencing depth, rarefaction of the sorted-subset datasets indicated that sequencing was incomplete. Naive subsets generally had larger estimated clonotype richness than memory subsets. Sampling was restricted to blood, and TCR repertoires in tissues likely differ from the TCR repertoires found in blood.

Using the deep immunoSEQ assay, TCR CDR3 regions were amplified from genomic DNA by multiplex PCR. Extracted genomic DNA from each cell subset was distributed evenly across all wells of several immunoSEQ 96-well plates, and each plate was treated as a replicate. For sorted subsets, each replicate PCR was loaded with approximately 190 ng genomic DNA, equivalent to about 30,000 T cell genomes. Purified libraries were measured with a Qubit 3.0 fluorometer, size-checked on a Bioanalyzer 2100, and measured again with the KAPA Library Quantification kit. Each immunoSEQ 96-well plate was sequenced on its own single-read 150-cycle Illumina NextSeq 550 flow cell. The original methods were these. Because the immunoSEQ output included only junctional sequences and no quality scores, the filtering could not be the same as the filtering used for full-length reads. Sequences were annotated with PyIR, a Python wrapper for IgBLAST v1.9, using IMGT germline references to assign V/J genes and CDR3. Any read was removed if the V/J assignment was weak (E-value above 1e-6), the CDR3 was missing, or the read contained stop codons, out-of-frame junctions, or ambiguous translated residues. A V3J clonotype was defined by an identical inferred V gene, J gene, and CDR3 amino acid sequence. Percentage overlap between repertoires was calculated by dividing the number of shared unique clonotypes by the size of the smaller repertoire. Three approaches were used to assess repertoire richness: RTK rarefaction, the Chao1 estimator, and Recon v2.1 estimates of unobserved clonotypes. Generation probabilities were computed with OLGA for all TCRbeta clonotypes obtained by the gDNA method from several donors. As stored in TCRdb, this immuneACCESS dataset retains in-frame rearrangements with V and J assigned. A fraction of the clones does not appear; measured against another copy, unresolved V genes explain less than half of the discrepancy, and the remainder lacks a known reason. For V, J and clone size, that table is used; D and trimming come from the DNA. In all, the sample holds about 2.2 million clones, and about 93% of those were seen once. Around 1.7% of the sample belongs to the ten largest clones.

V loses 3 bases, J loses 6 bases, and the germline ends lie 12 bases apart. From the germline V gene (reference sequence), CDR1 is MNHEY and CDR2 is SMNVEV. The CDR3 starts with the cysteine, ends with the phenylalanine, and has 14 residues. Kept here is only the CDR3 DNA, which spans 42 bases and is read in frame from base 1. The chain couples TRBV27 to TRBJ2-1, and the D gene may be TRBD2, 6 bases matching. The receptor was derived from a young man in good health. Some clones in this sample may be carry-over from other donors' samples. The specimen sequenced was naive CD8+ T cells from PBMCs. This specimen's cell subset or site label, per the study, means: CD45RA+CCR7+. The bases are TGTGCCAGCAGTTTGGGGGGTCGTCCCAATGAGCAGTTCTTC. This gives the protein CASSLGGRPNEQFF.